This T cell receptor beta chain was identified in a study of cytomegalovirus exposure and HLA in healthy donors. Regarding the study as a whole: In the 120 validation repertoires, approximately 94% of cluster scores exceeded 0, per a later analysis.

With respect to this clone: What it binds is not known.

Sequencing used immunoSEQ multiplex PCR; TCRdb keeps in-frame clones, though not all of them. The table shows roughly 70,000 clones, with approximately 96% occurring only once. J gave up 2 bases and V 6 bases, and 10 bases lay outside the gene matches. The CDR3 sequence is 16 residues long. Germline V gene lookup returns CDR1 SGHVS and CDR2 FQNEAQ. This chain connects TRBV7-8 to TRBJ1-1, with TRBD1 matching 9 bases. This receptor was obtained from a man between 18 and 35 years old in good health and CMV-seronegative. Sequences were obtained from PBMCs. The CDR3 nucleotides read TGTGCCAGCAGTTCGCCTCCGGGACAGGGAAACACTGAAGCTTTCTTT. It translates to CASSSPPGQGNTEAFF. Full variable domain (rest looked up from reference TRBV7-8 and TRBJ1-1): GAGVSQSPRYKVAKRGQDVALRCDPISGHVSLFWYQQALGQGPEFLTYFQNEAQLDKSGLPSDRFFAERPEGSVSTLKIQRTQQEDSAVYLCASSSPPGQGNTEAFFGQGTRLTVV.